The sequence of this T cell receptor beta chain was determined in a study of Tregs in tolerant kidney transplant recipients. The study's findings and limits: Changing PCR primers prevented nucleotide comparison between some patients' samples.

Germline V gene data show CDR1 as KGHSH and CDR2 as LQKENI. Trimming shortened V by 6 bases and J by 2 bases, and 14 bases separated the two germline ends. The CDR3 consists of 15 residues. Thawed PBMCs were FACS-sorted into unstimulated CD4+CD25+CD127- regulatory T cells, CD4+CD25- non-regulatory cells, CD4 and CD8 cells. Method: immunoSEQ multiplex PCR; TCRdb's copy keeps in-frame clones and lacks some. The sample includes tens of thousands of clones, 93% seen only once; the top ten take around 0.45%. This clone was found once. Antigen: not known. The sample in question was CD4+ T cells from blood, obtained before the transplant. The chain couples TRBV18 to TRBJ2-1, with a tentative D call TRBD1 (5 bases). The sequence was collected from a human donor who received a combined kidney and bone marrow transplant. The CDR3 DNA sequence: TGTGCCAGCTCGCCTTGGGGCGGTACCTACAATGAGCAGTTCTTC. As protein: CASSPWGGTYNEQFF.